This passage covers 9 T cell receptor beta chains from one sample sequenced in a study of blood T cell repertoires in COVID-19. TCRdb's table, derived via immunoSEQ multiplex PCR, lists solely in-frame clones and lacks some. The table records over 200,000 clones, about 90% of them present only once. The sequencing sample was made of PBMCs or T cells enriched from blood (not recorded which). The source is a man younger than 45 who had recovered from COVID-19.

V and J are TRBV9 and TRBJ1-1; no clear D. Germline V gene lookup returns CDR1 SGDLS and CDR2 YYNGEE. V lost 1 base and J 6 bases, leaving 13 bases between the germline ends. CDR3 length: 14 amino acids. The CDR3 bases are TGTGCCAGCAGCGTAACCCCGGGGTCGTCTGAAGCTTTCTTT. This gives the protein CASSVTPGSSEAFF.

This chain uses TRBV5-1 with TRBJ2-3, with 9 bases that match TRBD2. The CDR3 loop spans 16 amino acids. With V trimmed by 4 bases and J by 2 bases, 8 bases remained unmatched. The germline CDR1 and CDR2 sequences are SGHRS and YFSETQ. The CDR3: CASSLSTSGDTDTQYF. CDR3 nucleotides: TGCGCCAGCAGCCTATCGACTAGCGGTGACACAGATACGCAGTATTTT.

CDR3 protein: CASSELIAYGQYF. CDR3 bases: TGTGCCAGCAGTGAATTGATTGCGTATGGGCAGTACTTC. The chain combines TRBV25-1 with TRBJ2-7, with D unresolved. Germline loops: CDR1 MGHDK, CDR2 SYGVNS. V was cut by 1 base and J by 9 bases, with 13 bases left in between. CDR3 length: 13 residues.

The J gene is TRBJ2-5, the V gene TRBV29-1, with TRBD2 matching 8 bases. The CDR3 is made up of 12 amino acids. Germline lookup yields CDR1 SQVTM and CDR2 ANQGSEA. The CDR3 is CRGPGGGETQYF. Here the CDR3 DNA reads TGCAGAGGCCCGGGGGGGGGAGAGACCCAGTACTTC.

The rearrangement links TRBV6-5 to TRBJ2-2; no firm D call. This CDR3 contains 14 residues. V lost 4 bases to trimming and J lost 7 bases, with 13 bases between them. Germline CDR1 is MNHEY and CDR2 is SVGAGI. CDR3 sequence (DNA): TGTGCCAGCAGTTCGTCGGGTTTGGTCGGGGAGCTGTTTTTT. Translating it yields CASSSSGLVGELFF.

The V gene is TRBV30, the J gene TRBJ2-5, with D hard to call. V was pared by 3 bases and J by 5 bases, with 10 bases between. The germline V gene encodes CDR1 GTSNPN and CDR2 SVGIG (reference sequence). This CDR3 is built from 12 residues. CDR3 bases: TGTGCCTGGAGCCTCACCGGTGAGACCCAGTACTTC. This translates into CAWSLTGETQYF.

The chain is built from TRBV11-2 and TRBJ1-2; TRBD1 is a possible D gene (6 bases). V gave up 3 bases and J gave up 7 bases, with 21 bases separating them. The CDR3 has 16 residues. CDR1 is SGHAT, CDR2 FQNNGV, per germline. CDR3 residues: CASSLLERAGASGYTF. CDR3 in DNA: TGTGCCAGCAGCTTGCTGGAAAGGGCAGGGGCTAGTGGCTACACCTTC.

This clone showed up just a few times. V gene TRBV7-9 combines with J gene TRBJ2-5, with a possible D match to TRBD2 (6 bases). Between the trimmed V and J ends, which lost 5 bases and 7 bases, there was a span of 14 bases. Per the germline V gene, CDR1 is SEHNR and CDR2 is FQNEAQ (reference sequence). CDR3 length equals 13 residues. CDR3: CASSGSGTGTQYF. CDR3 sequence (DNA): TGTGCCAGCAGCGGTAGCGGAACAGGGACCCAGTACTTC.

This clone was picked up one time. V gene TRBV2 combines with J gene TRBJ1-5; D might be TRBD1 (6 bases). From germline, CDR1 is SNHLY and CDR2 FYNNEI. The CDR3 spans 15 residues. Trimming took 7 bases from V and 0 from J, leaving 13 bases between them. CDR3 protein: CASKGQPYSNQPQHF. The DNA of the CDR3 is TGTGCCAGCAAAGGACAGCCTTATAGCAATCAGCCCCAGCATTTT.